The rows below give T cell receptor beta chains drawn from one sample of a study of T cell repertoires and HLA-DP antigens. Profiling relied on immunoSEQ multiplex PCR, and the TCRdb table lists in-frame clones only, not all of them. There are roughly 73,000 clones in the sample; about 82% occur only once, and roughly 1.5% lies in the top ten. The antigens of these receptors remain unknown. Sequenced input: CD4+ T cells from PBMCs. These receptors originate from a man in his sixties in good health and CMV-seronegative. The CDR3 runs from the conserved cysteine through the conserved F or W. The D gene is left open where the match is weak. Size tells how often a clone was seen (once, few, many) or the class of an expanded clone, and some rows leave it out.

cdr3_length	clone_size	v_call	d_call	j_call	cdr3_aa	cdr3_nt
12	NA	TRBV6-5	NA	TRBJ1-2	CASSYGGEGYTF	TGTGCCAGCAGTTACGGGGGAGAGGGCTACACCTTC
13	NA	TRBV6-5	NA	TRBJ1-1	CASLGPLNTEAFF	TGTGCCAGTTTGGGGCCCTTGAACACTGAAGCTTTCTTT
19	NA	TRBV9	TRBD1	TRBJ1-5	CASSVDPEGTGASNQPQHF	TGTGCCAGCAGCGTAGACCCGGAGGGGACAGGGGCTAGCAATCAGCCCCAGCATTTT
14	NA	TRBV11-2	NA	TRBJ1-1	CASSWGAGNTEAFF	TGTGCCAGCAGCTGGGGAGCAGGGAACACTGAAGCTTTCTTT
13	NA	TRBV14	NA	TRBJ1-1	CASSQDLNTEAFF	TGTGCCAGCAGCCAAGACTTGAACACTGAAGCTTTCTTT
14	NA	TRBV4-3	TRBD1	TRBJ2-5	CASSPGQGSETQYF	TGCGCCAGCAGCCCTGGACAGGGATCCGAGACCCAGTACTTC
19	once	TRBV5-1	TRBD1	TRBJ1-4	CASSLSPQGAVATNEKLFF	TGCGCCAGCAGCCTGAGCCCACAGGGGGCCGTCGCAACTAATGAAAAACTGTTTTTT
13	NA	TRBV6-5	NA	TRBJ1-2	CASSEAVYYGYTF	TGTGCCAGCAGCGAGGCAGTCTACTATGGCTACACCTTC
14	once	TRBV5-1	NA	TRBJ2-1	CASKAGSGYDEQFF	TGCGCCAGCAAGGCAGGGTCCGGCTACGACGAGCAGTTCTTC
14	NA	TRBV30	NA	TRBJ2-7	CAWSNGDSRYEQYF	TGTGCCTGGAGTAACGGCGACAGCCGCTACGAGCAGTACTTC
15	NA	TRBV23-1	NA	TRBJ1-2	CASPLRGGLGYGYTF	TGCGCCAGCCCCCTAAGGGGGGGTCTGGGCTATGGCTACACCTTC
16	few	TRBV6-6	NA	TRBJ2-1	CASSYSDKGSYNEQFF	TGTGCCAGCAGTTACTCTGACAAGGGCTCCTACAATGAGCAGTTCTTC
17	NA	TRBV6-1	NA	TRBJ2-2	CASSKAGGTMNTGELFF	TGTGCCAGCAGTAAAGCCGGGGGAACTATGAACACCGGGGAGCTGTTTTTT
15	NA	TRBV15	NA	TRBJ1-6	CATSRGWTANSPLHF	TGTGCCACCAGCAGAGGGTGGACAGCGAATTCACCCCTCCACTTT
13	NA	TRBV5-6	NA	TRBJ2-5	CASSLDTQETQYF	TGTGCCAGCAGCTTGGACACCCAAGAGACCCAGTACTTC
13	NA	TRBV2	NA	TRBJ1-1	CAIPGGMNTEAFF	TGTGCCATACCCGGAGGTATGAACACTGAAGCTTTCTTT
16	NA	TRBV19	NA	TRBJ1-4	CASSDGGRTTNEKLFF	TGTGCCAGTAGTGACGGGGGCAGGACAACTAATGAAAAACTGTTTTTT
12	once	TRBV30	NA	TRBJ2-7	CAWSLEGWEQYF	TGTGCCTGGAGTTTGGAGGGGTGGGAGCAGTACTTC
13	NA	TRBV6-6	TRBD1	TRBJ2-4	CASTEPQGDIQYF	TGTGCCAGCACCGAACCACAGGGGGACATTCAGTACTTC
15	once	TRBV5-5	TRBD2	TRBJ2-5	CASSSDRLAGETQYF	TGTGCCAGCAGCTCTGACCGACTAGCGGGGGAGACCCAGTACTTC
13	NA	TRBV6-1	TRBD1	TRBJ1-1	CASRDRRNTEAFF	TGTGCCAGCAGGGACAGGAGAAACACTGAAGCTTTCTTT
15	NA	TRBV30	NA	TRBJ1-4	CAWSARSGGNEKLFF	TGTGCCTGGAGTGCTCGGTCGGGCGGTAATGAAAAACTGTTTTTT
12	NA	TRBV6-1	TRBD1	TRBJ2-7	CASRDRGYEQYF	TGTGCCAGCAGGGACAGGGGCTACGAGCAGTACTTC
16	NA	TRBV7-9	TRBD1	TRBJ1-6	CASSHGQGAYNSPLHF	TGTGCCAGCAGCCACGGACAGGGGGCCTATAATTCACCCCTCCACTTT
12	NA	TRBV11-1	NA	TRBJ2-1	CASSHDSNEQFF	TGTGCCAGCAGCCACGACAGCAATGAGCAGTTCTTC
15	NA	TRBV5-1	NA	TRBJ1-1	CASTRGGGVNTEAFF	TGCGCCAGCACCCGGGGGGGAGGCGTGAACACTGAAGCTTTCTTT
14	NA	TRBV19	NA	TRBJ2-4	CASSTTGDGNIQYF	TGTGCCAGTAGTACAACGGGAGATGGAAACATTCAGTACTTC